The clone carrying this T cell receptor (beta chain) showed up just a few times. The antigen is unknown. PCR employed 60 Vbeta and 13 Jbeta primers. Only in-frame clones appear in the TCRdb table, and some are missing; sequencing was by immunoSEQ multiplex PCR. The sample records under 150,000 clones, 75% being singletons. These data are taken from a study of cytomegalovirus exposure and HLA in healthy donors. Study background: HLA-typed donors were the source of around 85 million unique TCRs held in an early data release.

Study results and limitations: In a later analysis, TCR association rates varied by HLA locus: DRB1 most, HLA-C fewest. There was a cluster of highly shared sequence variants that was likely a sequencing artifact. Cytomegalovirus-associated status was assigned to 150 or so TCR beta chains.

The germline CDR1 and CDR2 sequences are MNHNY and SVGAGI (reference sequence). The CDR3 length is 11 residues. The genes are TRBV6-6 and TRBJ1-1; D is unclear. The sequenced sample consisted of PBMCs. This TCR was recovered from a woman aged 18 to 35 in good health and CMV-seronegative. CDR3 coding DNA: TGTGCAACGGGGATTGGCACTGAAGCTTTCTTT. Protein product: CATGIGTEAFF.